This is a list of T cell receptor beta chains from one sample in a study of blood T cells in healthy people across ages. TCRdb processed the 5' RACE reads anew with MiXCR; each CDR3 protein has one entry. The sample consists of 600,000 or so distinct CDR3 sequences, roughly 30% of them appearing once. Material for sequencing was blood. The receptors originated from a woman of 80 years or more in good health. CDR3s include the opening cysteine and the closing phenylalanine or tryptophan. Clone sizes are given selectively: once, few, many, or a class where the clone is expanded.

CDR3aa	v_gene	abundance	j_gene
CASSQGESSGANVLTF	TRBV4-1	.	TRBJ2-6
CASSQPFAGTSTDTQYF	TRBV5-4	many	TRBJ2-3
CASSPPGAGTEAFF	TRBV14	many	TRBJ1-1
CASSFLETRAEAFF	TRBV7-9	few	TRBJ1-1
CASSRTAFGEQYF	TRBV6-1	many	TRBJ2-7
CASSLKGMGETQYF	TRBV5-6	many	TRBJ2-5
CASSPVGQGYTF	TRBV5-6	many	TRBJ1-2
CASRKAEYNEQYF	TRBV19	few	TRBJ2-7
CASSTFAGANVLTF	TRBV2	many	TRBJ2-6
CASSLSYSPLHF	TRBV5-6	few	TRBJ1-6
CASSPRDRVSGANVLTF	TRBV7-3	many	TRBJ2-6
CAWNLNSGNTIYF	TRBV30	few	TRBJ1-3
CASSDRKYLSYEQYF	TRBV2	.	TRBJ2-7
CASSPLTSGGQNEQFF	TRBV7-9	many	TRBJ2-1
CSARDLASGRSEQYF	TRBV20-1	.	TRBJ2-7
CSANDSGGRSYEQYF	TRBV20-1	many	TRBJ2-7
CASTGRGRGPLSSSYEQYF	TRBV6-1	many	TRBJ2-7
CSVAPPLAGGPQFF	TRBV29-1	.	TRBJ2-1
CASSLYGVGNTIYF	TRBV5-1	.	TRBJ1-3
CASSLTGTSGLDTQYF	TRBV6-2/TRBV6-3	many	TRBJ2-3
CSATRRASQGEQFF	TRBV20-1	.	TRBJ2-1
CASSIVRGTYNEQYF	TRBV19	few	TRBJ2-5
CASSRRTSYNEQFF	TRBV4-1	.	TRBJ2-1
CASSERLGQGRTEAFF	TRBV2	once	TRBJ1-1
CASSLLNPLNSPLHF	TRBV7-9	many	TRBJ1-6
CASSPDPQGPDTQYF	TRBV7-8	.	TRBJ2-3
CASGLRGQPNSPLHF	TRBV7-2	many	TRBJ1-6
CSAKGWGASVYNEQFF	TRBV20-1	.	TRBJ2-1
CATSSSVVGLDYYEQYF	TRBV15	.	TRBJ2-7
CASNQEGDSCTF	TRBV3-1	.	TRBJ1-2
CSVHAPQTNPDTQYF	TRBV29-1	.	TRBJ2-3
CASSARDTRYNEQFF	TRBV7-2	many	TRBJ2-1
CASSLEKLLRGRSTDTQYF	TRBV5-6	few	TRBJ2-3
CASSLGVNRTYEQYF	TRBV5-1	many	TRBJ2-7
CSANGFGTGGIYEQYF	TRBV20-1	.	TRBJ2-7
CASSRPGLAGGRSYNEQYF	TRBV7-8	.	.
CSAGLTGLTRYF	TRBV20-1	.	TRBJ2-3
CASSQDLSGTLPQHF	TRBV4-2	many	TRBJ1-5
CASSLRGQRSYEQYF	TRBV12-3/TRBV12-4	many	TRBJ2-7
CATSRTGRNSPLHF	TRBV15	few	TRBJ1-6
CSARLGQGRYEQYF	TRBV20-1	.	TRBJ2-7
CASSGTGGPPLHF	TRBV6-1	.	TRBJ1-6
CASSLVGMASNQPQHF	TRBV7-2	once	TRBJ1-5
CASTEWLRRTATYEQYF	TRBV6-1	many	TRBJ2-7
CASSYRASGEAFF	TRBV4-3	.	TRBJ1-1
CSAREGKTGIDQPQHF	TRBV20-1	.	TRBJ1-5
CASSQARTGTQPQHF	TRBV3-1	many	TRBJ1-5
CASSLITGDPKPDTQYF	TRBV5-1	many	TRBJ2-3
CSARFPYQETQYF	TRBV20-1	many	TRBJ2-5
CASSNRDTNSYEQYF	TRBV5-1	many	TRBJ2-7
CASSPLVAGGPHEQYF	TRBV7-6	many	TRBJ2-7
CASSLYKERNEKLFF	TRBV7-6	.	TRBJ1-4
CASSAGNPNTEAFF	TRBV5-1	.	TRBJ1-1
CASSLGGAGVQETQYF	TRBV12-3/TRBV12-4	many	TRBJ2-5